The rows below give T cell receptor beta chains drawn from one sample of a study of T-cell reconstitution after alpha-beta-depleted transplantation in children. TCRdb re-called the PCR reads through MiXCR, storing one row per CDR3 protein. The data hold about a million distinct CDR3 sequences, with 25% to 30% observed a single time. The sequencing used PBMCs, mostly from graft donor cells, collected 360 days after TCRalphabeta/CD19-depleted stem cell transplant. Receptors were obtained from a boy in the first two years of life who had a stem cell transplant for SCID, so the T cells may come from the graft donor. CDR3s include the opening cysteine and the closing phenylalanine or tryptophan. Each record gives: D gene, clone size, J gene, V gene, CDR3 protein, CDR3 DNA. D genes are given only for firm matches. Clone sizes are given selectively: once, few, many, or a class where the clone is expanded.

>TRBD1|NA|TRBJ2-2|TRBV2
CASFKTGGGTGELFF
TGTGCCAGCTTCAAGACAGGGGGAGGTACCGGGGAGCTGTTTTTT
>NA|NA|TRBJ2-7|TRBV12-3/TRBV12-4
CASSQRDVGSSYEQYF
TGTGCCAGCAGTCAGAGGGATGTGGGGAGCTCCTACGAGCAGTACTTC
>NA|NA|TRBJ2-4|TRBV2
CASILRSAKNIQYF
TGTGCCAGCATCCTCCGGTCAGCCAAAAACATTCAGTACTTC
>NA|NA|TRBJ1-6|TRBV5-1
CASSSRSVGKGGSPLHF
TGCGCCAGCAGCTCTCGCAGCGTGGGAAAGGGGGGTTCACCCCTCCACTTT
>NA|NA|TRBJ1-3|TRBV20-1
CSASDGGLSGNTIYF
TGCAGTGCATCGGACGGAGGGCTCTCTGGAAACACCATATATTTT
>NA|few|TRBJ2-1|TRBV24-1
CATSDLKGKTYNEQFF
TGTGCCACCAGTGATTTGAAAGGGAAGACCTACAATGAGCAGTTCTTC
>NA|few|TRBJ1-1|TRBV2
CASSEHGEDTEAFF
TGTGCCAGCAGTGAACACGGGGAGGACACTGAAGCTTTCTTT
>NA|few|TRBJ2-7|TRBV7-2
CASSLSQNYEQYF
TGTGCCAGCAGCTTGTCACAGAACTACGAGCAGTACTTC
>NA|once|TRBJ2-3|TRBV14
CASSRYMDYRTDTQYF
TGTGCCAGCAGCCGGTACATGGACTACCGCACAGATACGCAGTATTTT
>NA|few|TRBJ2-5|TRBV11-1
CASSFPGLSGHLPETQYF
TGTGCCAGCAGCTTTCCGGGCTTGTCAGGACATTTGCCGGAGACCCAGTACTTC
>NA|NA|TRBJ2-7|TRBV7-3
CASSSYWGVYEQYF
TGTGCCAGCAGCTCTTACTGGGGGGTCTACGAGCAGTACTTC
>TRBD2|few|TRBJ2-5|TRBV7-2
CASSLVGLVSQETQYF
TGTGCCAGCAGCTTAGTTGGACTAGTCAGCCAAGAGACCCAGTACTTC
>TRBD2|NA|TRBJ2-1|TRBV5-5
CASTRTSGNTYNEQFF
TGTGCCAGCACCCGGACTAGCGGTAATACCTACAATGAGCAGTTCTTC
>NA|NA|TRBJ2-7|TRBV6-2/TRBV6-3
CASSYQPTGHLYEQYF
TGTGCCAGCAGTTACCAACCGACAGGCCACCTCTACGAGCAGTACTTC
>NA|many|TRBJ2-2|TRBV29-1
CSVGRLNTGELFF
TGCAGCGTTGGACGGTTGAACACCGGGGAGCTGTTTTTT
>NA|once|TRBJ2-6|TRBV25-1
CASSGHEPGANVLTF
TGTGCCAGCAGTGGGCACGAGCCCGGGGCCAACGTCCTGACTTTC
>NA|NA|TRBJ2-3|TRBV2
CATVVPGTDTQYF
TGTGCCACCGTTGTCCCTGGCACAGATACGCAGTATTTT
>NA|NA|TRBJ2-5|TRBV19
CASSHREQETQYF
TGTGCCAGTAGTCACAGGGAGCAAGAGACCCAGTACTTC
>NA|NA|TRBJ2-5|TRBV5-5
CASSLFYETQYF
TGTGCCAGCAGCTTGTTTTACGAGACCCAGTACTTC
>NA|once|TRBJ2-6|TRBV9
CATSAHRAGANVLTF
TGTGCCACCAGCGCTCACAGAGCTGGGGCCAACGTCCTGACTTTC
>TRBD1|NA|TRBJ2-7|TRBV12-3/TRBV12-4
CASSPGTGGGEQYF
TGTGCCAGCAGTCCAGGGACAGGGGGGGGCGAGCAGTACTTC
>TRBD1|NA|TRBJ2-2|TRBV28
CASSPPGQRGGELFF
TGTGCCAGCAGTCCACCGGGACAGCGCGGCGGGGAGCTGTTTTTT
>TRBD2|NA|TRBJ2-3|TRBV12-3/TRBV12-4
CASSGRRTSGGVNTQYF
TGTGCCAGCAGCGGAAGGAGGACTAGCGGGGGCGTAAATACGCAGTATTTT
>NA|NA|TRBJ1-1|TRBV7-9
CASSLATGFNTEAFF
TGTGCCAGCAGCTTAGCTACAGGTTTTAACACTGAAGCTTTCTTT
>TRBD1|NA|TRBJ1-1|TRBV6-1
CASSLARTGGWEAFF
TGTGCCAGCAGCCTGGCGCGGACAGGGGGCTGGGAAGCTTTCTTT
>TRBD1|few|TRBJ2-2|TRBV20-1
CSALGDRSGELFF
TGCAGTGCTCTAGGGGACAGGAGCGGGGAGCTGTTTTTT
>NA|few|TRBJ2-3|TRBV29-1
CSVSDGRGYNTQYF
TGCAGCGTCTCAGACGGCAGGGGATACAATACGCAGTATTTT
>NA|few|TRBJ2-1|TRBV29-1
CSVSTGTEQFF
TGCAGCGTTTCGACCGGGACAGAGCAGTTCTTC
>NA|NA|TRBJ2-3|TRBV18
CASSPFRVAELIMTQYF
TGTGCCAGCTCACCCTTCAGAGTAGCCGAATTGATCATGACGCAGTATTTT
>NA|NA|TRBJ2-5|TRBV20-1
CSASVEETQYF
TGCAGTGCTAGTGTCGAAGAGACCCAGTACTTC
>NA|NA|TRBJ1-5|TRBV5-8
CASSLFGQGGNQPQHF
TGTGCCAGCAGCTTGTTTGGGCAGGGCGGCAATCAGCCCCAGCATTTT
>TRBD2|NA|TRBJ2-5|TRBV29-1
CSVAGGGRETQYF
TGCAGCGTCGCAGGCGGGGGGCGAGAGACCCAGTACTTC
>NA|NA|TRBJ2-1|TRBV10-3
CAISESRGRGENEQFF
TGTGCCATCAGTGAGTCGCGGGGAAGGGGCGAGAATGAGCAGTTCTTC
>NA|few|TRBJ2-5|TRBV5-5
CASSRGPPKETQYF
TGTGCCAGCAGCAGAGGACCACCAAAAGAGACCCAGTACTTC
>NA|NA|TRBJ2-2|TRBV5-1
CASSLALSAGELFF
TGCGCCAGCAGCTTGGCCCTTTCGGCGGGGGAGCTGTTTTTT
>NA|few|TRBJ2-7|TRBV9
CASSVDFRPPTEQYF
TGTGCCAGCAGCGTAGATTTCCGACCCCCCACCGAGCAGTACTTC
>NA|NA|TRBJ2-1|TRBV6-6
CASSRTANGEQFF
TGTGCCAGCAGCCGAACGGCAAATGGTGAGCAGTTCTTC
>TRBD1|NA|TRBJ2-4|TRBV5-1
CASSPSRDRGMAKNIQYF
TGCGCCAGCAGCCCGTCCCGGGACAGGGGGATGGCCAAAAACATTCAGTACTTC
>TRBD2|few|TRBJ2-3|TRBV11-1
CASSLLRRGGSSTDTQYF
TGTGCCAGCAGCTTACTCCGGCGGGGGGGATCTAGCACAGATACGCAGTATTTT
>NA|few|TRBJ1-3|TRBV4-1
CASSPGPSGNTIYF
TGCGCCAGCAGCCCAGGACCTTCTGGAAACACCATATATTTT
>NA|NA|TRBJ2-3|TRBV12-3/TRBV12-4
CASRSIARLSTDTQYF
TGTGCCAGCAGATCCATAGCGCGTCTAAGCACAGATACGCAGTATTTT
>TRBD1|few|TRBJ1-2|TRBV6-5
CASNQGAGGYTF
TGTGCCAGCAATCAGGGGGCTGGCGGCTACACCTTC
>NA|NA|TRBJ1-1|TRBV12-3/TRBV12-4
CASSLVPEAFF
TGTGCCAGCAGTTTAGTCCCTGAAGCTTTCTTT
>NA|few|TRBJ1-1|TRBV12-3/TRBV12-4
CASSQYTEAFF
TGTGCCAGCAGCCAGTACACTGAAGCTTTCTTT
>NA|NA|TRBJ1-1|TRBV27
CASSFGGLVTEAFF
TGTGCCAGCAGTTTTGGAGGGCTGGTCACTGAAGCTTTCTTT
>NA|NA|TRBJ2-7|TRBV12-3/TRBV12-4
CASSFSRVSYEQYF
TGTGCCAGCAGTTTTAGTAGGGTTAGCTACGAGCAGTACTTC
>NA|few|TRBJ2-7|TRBV10-1
CASSESQKGGVYEQYF
TGCGCCAGCAGTGAGTCCCAAAAGGGTGGCGTCTACGAGCAGTACTTC
>NA|NA|TRBJ1-5|TRBV20-1
CSARARVLVRSNQPQHF
TGCAGTGCTAGAGCCAGGGTTCTCGTACGGAGCAATCAGCCCCAGCATTTT
>NA|few|TRBJ1-2|TRBV12-3/TRBV12-4
CASSLDVVEGYTF
TGTGCCAGCAGTTTGGATGTCGTGGAGGGCTACACCTTC
>NA|NA|TRBJ2-3|TRBV5-6
CASSLGPPVVGRSTDTQYF
TGTGCCAGCAGCTTGGGCCCTCCCGTGGTGGGGAGGAGCACAGATACGCAGTATTTT